Following are 5 T cell receptor beta chains from one sample sequenced in a study of T cell responses to AZD1222 COVID-19 vaccine. Generated by immunoSEQ multiplex PCR, the TCRdb table keeps only in-frame clones and is missing some. Counted here are some 130,000 clones, approximately 90% occurring once; the ten biggest clones make up more than 1%. The specimen was peripheral blood, collected 28 days after the second AZD1222 dose. These receptors were taken from an adult who received the AZD1222 COVID-19 vaccine.

CDR3 nucleotide sequence: TGCGCCAGCATCCCGTTGGCTGGACTAGCGGGTCCTAATACAGATACGCAGTATTTT. Encoded protein: CASIPLAGLAGPNTDTQYF. J is TRBJ2-3 and V is TRBV5-1, with 11 bases matching TRBD2. Germline CDR1 SGHRS, CDR2 YFSETQ. The CDR3 is 19 residues long. Trimming cost V 6 bases and J 3 bases; bases outside gene matches: 18.

This clone turned up a few times. The chain employs TRBV29-1 and TRBJ2-1, with 15 bases lining up with TRBD2. Germline CDR1 SQVTM, CDR2 ANQGSEA. There are 15 residues in the CDR3. After removal of 2 bases from V and 8 bases from J, the junction contained 4 bases not matched to a gene. CDR3 in DNA: TGCAGCGTTGAATGGACTAGCGGGAGGGACGATGAGCAGTTCTTC. Translating gives CSVEWTSGRDDEQFF.

This chain links TRBV7-3 with TRBJ1-2; TRBD1 might be the D (5 bases). The CDR3 runs 15 residues. Germline-derived CDR1 and CDR2 are SGHTA and FQGTGA. V lost 5 bases to trimming and J lost 0 bases, with 13 bases between them. The CDR3 spells CASSPGRGANYGYTF. DNA for the CDR3: TGTGCCAGCAGCCCGGGACGGGGGGCTAACTATGGCTACACCTTC.

J is TRBJ1-6 and V is TRBV2, with 7 bases that match TRBD1. The V and J ends lost 4 bases and 9 bases, in that order; junction bases with no gene match: 3. This CDR3 is built from 13 residues. Germline V gives CDR1 SNHLY, CDR2 FYNNEI. CDR3 DNA: TGTGCCAGCAGTGCACAGGGGAGTTCACCCCTCCACTTT. It encodes CASSAQGSSPLHF.

The chain uses TRBV18 and TRBJ1-1; a possible D gene is TRBD1 (6 bases). The CDR3 covers 14 residues. Deletions cut 2 bases from V and 5 bases from J, with 12 bases between. Germline CDR1 and CDR2: KGHSH and LQKENI. The CDR3 region is CASSPEQGRTEAFF. The CDR3 nucleotides read TGTGCCAGCTCACCAGAACAGGGCCGAACTGAAGCTTTCTTT.